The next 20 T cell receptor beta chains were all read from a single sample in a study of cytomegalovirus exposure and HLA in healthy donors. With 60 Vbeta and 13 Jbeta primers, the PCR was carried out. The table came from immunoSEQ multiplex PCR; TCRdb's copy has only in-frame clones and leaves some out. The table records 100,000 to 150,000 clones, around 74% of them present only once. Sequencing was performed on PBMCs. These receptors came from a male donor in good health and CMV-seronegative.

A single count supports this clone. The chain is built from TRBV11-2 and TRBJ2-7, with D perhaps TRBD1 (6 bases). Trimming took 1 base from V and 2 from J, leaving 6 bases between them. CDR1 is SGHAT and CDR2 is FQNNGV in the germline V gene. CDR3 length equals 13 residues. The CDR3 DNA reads TGTGCCAGCAGCTTAGGGACAGCCTACGAGCAGTACTTC. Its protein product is CASSLGTAYEQYF. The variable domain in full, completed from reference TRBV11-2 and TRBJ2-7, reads EAGVAQSPRYKIIEKRQSVAFWCNPISGHATLYWYQQILGQGPKLLIQFQNNGVVDDSQLPKDRFSAERLKGVDSTLKIQPAKLEDSAVYLCASSLGTAYEQYFGPGTRLTVT.

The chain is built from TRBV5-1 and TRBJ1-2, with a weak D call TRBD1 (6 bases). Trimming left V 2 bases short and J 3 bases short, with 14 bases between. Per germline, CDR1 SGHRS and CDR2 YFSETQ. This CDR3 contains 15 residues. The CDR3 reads CASSLQGDRDYGYTF. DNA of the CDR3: TGCGCCAGCAGCTTACAGGGTGACCGGGACTATGGCTACACCTTC.

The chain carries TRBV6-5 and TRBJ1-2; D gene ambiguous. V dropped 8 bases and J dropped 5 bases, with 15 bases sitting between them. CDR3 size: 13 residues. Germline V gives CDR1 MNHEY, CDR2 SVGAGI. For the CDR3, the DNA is TGTGCCAGCCAACTGAGTGCCGCTTATGGCTACACCTTC. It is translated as CASQLSAAYGYTF.

CDR3 sequence (DNA): TGTGCCAGCATCAAAAAAGCGGGCGGGAGGGCGGTGACGAATGAGCAGTTCTTC. Translating gives CASIKKAGGRAVTNEQFF. The chain carries TRBV11-3 and TRBJ2-1; 9 bases line up with TRBD2. The CDR3 covers 18 residues. Germline-derived CDR1 and CDR2 are SGHNT and YENEEA. V shed 7 bases and J 7 bases; nucleotides not matched to a gene: 20.

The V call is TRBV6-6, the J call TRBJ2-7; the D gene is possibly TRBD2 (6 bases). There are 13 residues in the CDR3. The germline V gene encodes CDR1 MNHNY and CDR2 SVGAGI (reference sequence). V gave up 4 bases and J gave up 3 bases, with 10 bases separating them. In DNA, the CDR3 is TGTGCCAGCAGTTCTCCCGGGAGCTACGAGCAGTACTTC. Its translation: CASSSPGSYEQYF.

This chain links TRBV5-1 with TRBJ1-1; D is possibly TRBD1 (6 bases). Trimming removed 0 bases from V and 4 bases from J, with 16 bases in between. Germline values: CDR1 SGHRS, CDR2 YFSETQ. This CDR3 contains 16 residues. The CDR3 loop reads CASSLGGQSDVTEAFF. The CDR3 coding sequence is TGCGCCAGCAGCTTGGGCGGACAGAGTGATGTCACTGAAGCTTTCTTT.

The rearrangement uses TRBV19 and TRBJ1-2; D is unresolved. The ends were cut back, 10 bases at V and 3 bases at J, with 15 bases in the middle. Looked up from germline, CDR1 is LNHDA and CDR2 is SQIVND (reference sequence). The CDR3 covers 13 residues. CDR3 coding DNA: TGTGCCACCGGGCGGGGAGGGCACTATGGCTACACCTTC. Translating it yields CATGRGGHYGYTF. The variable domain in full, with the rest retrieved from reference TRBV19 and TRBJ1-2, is DGGITQSPKYLFRKEGQNVTLSCEQNLNHDAMYWYRQDPGQGLRLIYYSQIVNDFQKGDIAEGYSVSREKKESFPLTVTSAQKNPTAFYLCATGRGGHYGYTFGSGTRLTVV.

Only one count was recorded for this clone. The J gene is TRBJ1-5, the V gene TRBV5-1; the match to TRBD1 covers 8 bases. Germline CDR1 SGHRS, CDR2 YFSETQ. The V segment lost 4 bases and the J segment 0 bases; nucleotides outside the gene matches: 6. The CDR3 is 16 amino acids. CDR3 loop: CASSMTGVCSNQPQHF. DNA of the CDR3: TGCGCCAGCAGCATGACAGGGGTTTGTAGCAATCAGCCCCAGCATTTT.

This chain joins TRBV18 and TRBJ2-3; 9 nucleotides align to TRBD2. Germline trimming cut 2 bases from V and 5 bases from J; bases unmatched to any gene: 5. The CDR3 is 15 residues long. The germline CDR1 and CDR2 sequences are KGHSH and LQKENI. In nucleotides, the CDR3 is TGTGCCAGCTCACCAGCGGGAGGGACTGGAGATACGCAGTATTTT. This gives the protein CASSPAGGTGDTQYF. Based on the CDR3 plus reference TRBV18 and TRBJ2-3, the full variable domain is NAGVMQNPRHLVRRRGQEARLRCSPMKGHSHVYWYRQLPEEGLKFMVYLQKENIIDESGMPKERFSAEFPKEGPSILRIQQVVRGDSAAYFCASSPAGGTGDTQYFGPGTRLTVL.

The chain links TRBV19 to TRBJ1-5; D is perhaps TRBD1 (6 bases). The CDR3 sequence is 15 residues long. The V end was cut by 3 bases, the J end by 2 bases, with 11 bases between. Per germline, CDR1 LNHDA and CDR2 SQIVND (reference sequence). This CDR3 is CASSIGPGGNQPQHF. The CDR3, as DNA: TGTGCCAGTAGTATTGGGCCAGGGGGCAATCAGCCCCAGCATTTT.

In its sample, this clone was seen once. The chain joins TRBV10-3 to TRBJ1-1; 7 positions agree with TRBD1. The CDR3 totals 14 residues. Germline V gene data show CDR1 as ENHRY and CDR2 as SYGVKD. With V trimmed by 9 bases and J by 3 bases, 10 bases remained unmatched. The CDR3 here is CAIRTGDRDTEAFF. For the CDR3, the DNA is TGTGCCATTAGAACAGGGGATAGAGACACTGAAGCTTTCTTT.

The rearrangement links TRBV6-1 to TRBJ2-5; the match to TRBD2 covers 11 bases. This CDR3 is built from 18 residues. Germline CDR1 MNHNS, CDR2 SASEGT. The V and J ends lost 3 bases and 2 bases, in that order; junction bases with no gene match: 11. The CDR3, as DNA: TGTGCCAGCAGTGACAGATCGCCCCTAGCGGGAGGACAAGAGACCCAGTACTTC. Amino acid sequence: CASSDRSPLAGGQETQYF.

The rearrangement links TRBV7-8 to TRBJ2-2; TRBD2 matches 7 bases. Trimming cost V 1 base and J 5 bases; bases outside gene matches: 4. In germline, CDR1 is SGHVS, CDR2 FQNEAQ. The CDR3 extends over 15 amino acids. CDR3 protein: CASSLDPSGTGELFF. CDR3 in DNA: TGTGCCAGCAGCTTAGACCCTAGCGGAACCGGGGAGCTGTTTTTT.

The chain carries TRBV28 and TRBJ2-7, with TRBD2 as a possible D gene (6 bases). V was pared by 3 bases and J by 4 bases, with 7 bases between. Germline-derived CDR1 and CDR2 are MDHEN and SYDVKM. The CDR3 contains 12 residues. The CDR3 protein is CASSLGGYEQYF. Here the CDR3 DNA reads TGTGCCAGCAGTTTGGGGGGATACGAGCAGTACTTC.

This CDR3 is CASSQLTGAGETQYF. In DNA, the CDR3 is TGCGCCAGCAGCCAGCTGACAGGGGCAGGGGAGACCCAGTACTTC. This rearrangement joins TRBV4-1 to TRBJ2-5; 8 bases map to TRBD1. Germline trimming cut 3 bases from V and 5 bases from J; bases unmatched to any gene: 8. CDR1 is MGHRA, CDR2 YSYEKL, per germline. CDR3 length: 15 residues.

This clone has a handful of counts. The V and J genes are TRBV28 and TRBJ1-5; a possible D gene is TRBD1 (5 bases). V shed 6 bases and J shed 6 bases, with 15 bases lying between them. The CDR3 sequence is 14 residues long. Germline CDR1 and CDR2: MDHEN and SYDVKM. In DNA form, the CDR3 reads TGTGCCAGCAGCACAAGACAGTTCGCTCAGCCCCAGCATTTT. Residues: CASSTRQFAQPQHF.

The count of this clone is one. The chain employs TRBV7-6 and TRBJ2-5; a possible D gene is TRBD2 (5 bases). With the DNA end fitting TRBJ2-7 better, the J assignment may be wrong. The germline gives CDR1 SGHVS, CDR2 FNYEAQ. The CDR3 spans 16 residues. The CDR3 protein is CASSLIPVSGNYEQYF. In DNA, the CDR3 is TGTGCCAGCAGCCTGATTCCAGTTTCCGGGAACTACGAGCAGTACTTC.

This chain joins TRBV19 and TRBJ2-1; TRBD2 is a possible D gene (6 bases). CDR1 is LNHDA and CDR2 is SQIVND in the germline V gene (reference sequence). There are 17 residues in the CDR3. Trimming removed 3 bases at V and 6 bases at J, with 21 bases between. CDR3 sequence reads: CASSIVPSTSRRNEQFF. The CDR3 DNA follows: TGTGCCAGTAGTATCGTCCCGTCTACTAGCCGTCGCAATGAGCAGTTCTTC.

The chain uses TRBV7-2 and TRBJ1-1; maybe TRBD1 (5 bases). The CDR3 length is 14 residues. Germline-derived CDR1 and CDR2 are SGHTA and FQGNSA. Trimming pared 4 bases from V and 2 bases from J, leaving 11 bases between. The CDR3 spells CASSSDSLNTEAFF. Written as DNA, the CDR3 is TGTGCCAGCAGCTCAGACAGTTTAAACACTGAAGCTTTCTTT.

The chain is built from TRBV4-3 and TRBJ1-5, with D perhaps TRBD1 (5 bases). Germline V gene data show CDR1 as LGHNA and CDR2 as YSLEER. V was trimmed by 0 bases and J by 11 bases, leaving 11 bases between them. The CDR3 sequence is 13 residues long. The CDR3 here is CASSQESGGAQHF. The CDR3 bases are TGCGCCAGCAGCCAAGAGTCGGGGGGAGCCCAGCATTTT.